This entry describes one TCR beta chain. The sample is drawn from a study of shared clonotypes between healthy human individuals. This CDR3 is built from 14 residues. Trimming shortened V by 10 bases and J by 0 bases, and 16 bases separated the two germline ends. Germline V gene lookup returns CDR1 MNHGY and CDR2 SVAAGI. TCRdb keeps only in-frame clones here, not all; method: immunoSEQ multiplex PCR. The sample records fewer than 850,000 clones, around 72% being singletons. The chain joins TRBV6-9 to TRBJ2-7, with D possibly being TRBD2 (7 bases). The sequenced sample consisted of memory CD4+ T cells sorted from blood. Subset of the sample: CD45RA-negative fraction. The TCR was taken from a woman younger than 45 in good health. CDR3 nucleotides: TGTGCCATTAGAGGGGGGGGGTCCTCCTACGAGCAGTACTTC. This encodes CAIRGGGSSYEQYF.